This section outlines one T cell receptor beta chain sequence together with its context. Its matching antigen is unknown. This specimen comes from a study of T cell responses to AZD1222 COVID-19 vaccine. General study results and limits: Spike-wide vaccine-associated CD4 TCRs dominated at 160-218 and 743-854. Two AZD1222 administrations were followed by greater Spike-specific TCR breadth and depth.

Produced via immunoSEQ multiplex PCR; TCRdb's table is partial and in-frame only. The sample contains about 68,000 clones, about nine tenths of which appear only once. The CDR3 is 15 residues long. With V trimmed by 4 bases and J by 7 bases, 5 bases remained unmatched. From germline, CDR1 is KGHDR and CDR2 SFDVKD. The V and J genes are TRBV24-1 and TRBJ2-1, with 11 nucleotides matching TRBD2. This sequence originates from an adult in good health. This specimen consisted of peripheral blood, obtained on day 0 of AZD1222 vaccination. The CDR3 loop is CATSDQLAGGNEQFF. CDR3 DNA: TGTGCCACCAGTGACCAGCTAGCGGGAGGAAATGAGCAGTTCTTC.